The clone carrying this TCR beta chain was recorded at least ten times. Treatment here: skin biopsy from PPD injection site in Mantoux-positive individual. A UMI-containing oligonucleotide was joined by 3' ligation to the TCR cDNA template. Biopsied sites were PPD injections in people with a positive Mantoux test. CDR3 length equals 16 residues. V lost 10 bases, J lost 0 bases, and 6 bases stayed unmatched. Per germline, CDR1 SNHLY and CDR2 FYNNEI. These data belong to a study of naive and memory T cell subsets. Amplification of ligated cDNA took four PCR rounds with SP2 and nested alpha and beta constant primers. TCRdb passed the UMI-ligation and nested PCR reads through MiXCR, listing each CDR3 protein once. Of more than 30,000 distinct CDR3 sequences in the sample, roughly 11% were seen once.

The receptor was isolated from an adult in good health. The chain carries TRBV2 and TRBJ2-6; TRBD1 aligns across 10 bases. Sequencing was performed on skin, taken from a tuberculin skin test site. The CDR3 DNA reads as TGTGCCACCCCAAGACAGGGGGCCTCTGGGGCCAACGTCCTGACTTTC. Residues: CATPRQGASGANVLTF.